These T cell receptor beta chains were read from a single sample in a study of T-cell reconstitution after alpha-beta-depleted transplantation in children. Each CDR3 protein is one row after TCRdb ran MiXCR on the PCR reads. The data contain some 550,000 distinct CDR3 sequences, 20% to 25% of them singletons. Material: PBMCs, mostly from graft donor cells, obtained 360 days after TCRalphabeta/CD19-depleted stem cell transplant. Receptor source: a boy younger than two who had a stem cell transplant for acute myeloid leukemia, so the T cells may come from the graft donor. The conserved cysteine and the conserved F or W are not part of the CDR3 here.

v_call	j_call	cdr3_aa
TRBV15	TRBJ2-7	ATSRTAGVSEQY
TRBV29-1	TRBJ1-2	SVTDTFYGYT
TRBV12-3/TRBV12-4	TRBJ2-2	ASSPIRGGRTGELF
TRBV7-3	TRBJ2-2	ASSHQTGTGELF
TRBV29-1	TRBJ2-5	SVEAGDRETQY
TRBV20-1	TRBJ2-5	SARWGPRETQY
TRBV15	TRBJ2-1	ATQEGVRDEQF
TRBV4-3	TRBJ2-5	ASSQASGGTFETQY
TRBV29-1	TRBJ2-5	SAPLRGDGQETQY
TRBV2	TRBJ2-3	ASRNLLAGGADTQY
TRBV20-1	TRBJ2-3	SARAQTSGGGTQY
TRBV28	TRBJ2-1	ASSPSRTGEFYNEQF
TRBV6-5	TRBJ1-1	ASSSRGGTEAF
TRBV4-3	TRBJ2-2	ASSPGLAGVEGELF
TRBV15	TRBJ2-3	ATSREGSGSTDTQY
TRBV5-1	TRBJ2-6	ASSLALATSGANVLT
TRBV5-6	TRBJ2-4	ASSLDNRLRIQY
TRBV28	TRBJ2-1	ASRGLAGSYNEQF
TRBV25-1	TRBJ2-3	ASQTGSTQY
TRBV5-5	TRBJ1-3	ASSLLYTGDSGNTIY
TRBV6-5	TRBJ1-5	ASSYARQDAAGQPQH
TRBV10-3	TRBJ2-5	AISEGQAYQETQY
TRBV5-1	TRBJ2-1	ASSTGPNEQF
TRBV20-1	TRBJ1-5	SARQGFRQPQH
TRBV14	TRBJ1-1	ASSTGTGMTEAF
TRBV5-1	TRBJ2-1	ASSLLAGANNEQF
TRBV9	TRBJ2-2	ASSVGQGATGELF
TRBV30	TRBJ2-1	AWSVLQGDEQF
TRBV7-8	TRBJ2-7	ASSVKRGGYEQY
TRBV11-2	TRBJ1-5	ASSSDRNQPQH
TRBV20-1	TRBJ2-7	SAQDRDTYYEQY
TRBV29-1	TRBJ2-5	SVPSGLAPETQY
TRBV20-1	TRBJ2-3	SASNPGGYSTDTQY
TRBV7-7	TRBJ2-3	ASGAGMEDTQY
TRBV6-1	TRBJ2-1	ANRRDRALNEQF
TRBV20-1	TRBJ1-5	SARDSFQPQH
TRBV25-1	TRBJ1-6	ASRQTSTGLH